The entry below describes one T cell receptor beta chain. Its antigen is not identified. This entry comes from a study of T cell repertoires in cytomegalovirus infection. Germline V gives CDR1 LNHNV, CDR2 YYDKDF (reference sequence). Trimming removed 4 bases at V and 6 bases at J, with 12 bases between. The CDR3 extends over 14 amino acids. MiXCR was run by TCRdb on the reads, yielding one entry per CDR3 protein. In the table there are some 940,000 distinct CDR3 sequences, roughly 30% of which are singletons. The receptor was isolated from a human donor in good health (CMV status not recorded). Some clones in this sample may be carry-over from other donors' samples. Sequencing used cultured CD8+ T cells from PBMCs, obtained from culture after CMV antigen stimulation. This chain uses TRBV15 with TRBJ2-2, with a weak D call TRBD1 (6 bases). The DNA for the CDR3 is TGTGCCACCAGCACCAACAGGGAATCCGGGGAGCTGTTTTTT. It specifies CATSTNRESGELFF.